Shown below are 16 T cell receptor beta chains from a single sample sequenced in a study of blood T cells in healthy people across ages. Alongside a J-beta primer mix, a sample-barcoded 5' primer served in a second PCR lasting about 7 to 11 cycles. TCRdb passed the 5' RACE reads through MiXCR, listing each CDR3 protein once. The table lists approximately 1.5 million distinct CDR3 sequences, roughly 43% of them singletons. The source material was blood. Every receptor here comes from a woman aged 18-30 years in good health.

In this sample, this clonotype turned up once. The rearrangement uses TRBV4-1 and TRBJ1-6, with D perhaps TRBD1 (5 bases). Germline CDR1 MGHRA, CDR2 YSYEKL. Trimming removed 2 bases at V and 2 bases at J, with 19 bases between. The length of the CDR3 is 19 residues. Here the CDR3 reads CASSQLGRQPNAYNSPLHF. In DNA, the CDR3 is TGCGCCAGCAGCCAACTAGGACGACAGCCAAACGCCTATAATTCACCCCTCCACTTT.

The J gene is TRBJ1-1, the V gene TRBV29-1, with D possibly TRBD1 on 5 matching bases. Germline V gives CDR1 SQVTM, CDR2 ANQGSEA. V was pared by 3 bases and J by 1 base, with 15 bases between. The CDR3 sequence is 15 residues long. CDR3 bases: TGCAGCGTTGAGGGACGGGGTAGGAAGAACACTGAAGCTTTCTTT. This sequence encodes CSVEGRGRKNTEAFF.

This chain joins TRBV11-2 and TRBJ2-1; 11 positions agree with TRBD2. Losses at the gene ends were 5 bases for V and 4 bases for J; bases not matched to a gene: 13. CDR1 is SGHAT, CDR2 FQNNGV, per germline. This CDR3 has 18 residues. The CDR3 loop reads CASSQMTSGATFYNEQFF. In DNA, the CDR3 is TGTGCCAGCAGCCAAATGACTAGCGGGGCCACTTTTTACAATGAGCAGTTCTTC.

This clonotype was seen only a few times. The CDR3 region is CSGARDGGYEQYF. DNA of the CDR3: TGCAGCGGGGCTCGGGACGGTGGCTACGAGCAGTACTTC. V is TRBV29-1 and J is TRBJ2-7, with D possibly called TRBD1 or TRBD2 (5 bases each). Germline values: CDR1 SQVTM, CDR2 ANQGSEA. The CDR3 extends over 13 amino acids. Trimming removed 7 bases at V and 3 bases at J, with 16 bases between.

This clonotype came up a few times. The gene calls are TRBV27 and TRBJ1-1; D may be TRBD1 (5 bases). Germline V CDR1 and CDR2: MNHEY, SMNVEV (reference sequence). V lost 0 bases, J lost 6 bases, and 11 bases lay in between. CDR3 size: 14 residues. This chain's CDR3 is CASSLSVGVPEAFF. The CDR3 DNA sequence: TGTGCCAGCAGTTTATCGGTGGGGGTCCCTGAAGCTTTCTTT.

The chain uses TRBV29-1 and TRBJ1-2; TRBD1 might be the D (6 bases). The CDR3 totals 14 residues. Germline CDR1 SQVTM, CDR2 ANQGSEA. V was cut by 6 bases and J by 1 base, with 15 bases left in between. The CDR3 DNA follows: TGCAGCGTGAAGGGGGAGTCAAATAACTATGGCTACACCTTC. Its translation: CSVKGESNNYGYTF.

The rearrangement links TRBV20-1 to TRBJ2-7, with TRBD1 identical over 7 bases. The CDR3 totals 16 residues. J lost 0 bases, V lost 5 bases, and 13 bases had no gene match. Germline lookup yields CDR1 DFQATT and CDR2 SNEGSKA (reference sequence). The CDR3 DNA reads as TGCAGTGCTGAGAAGGGTCAGGGGGTATACTCCTACGAGCAGTACTTC. Translation gives CSAEKGQGVYSYEQYF.

The chain is built from TRBV7-2 and TRBJ2-7; unclear D gene. The CDR3 covers 13 residues. V lost 4 bases, J lost 2 bases, and 9 bases lay in between. Germline V gene lookup returns CDR1 SGHTA and CDR2 FQGNSA. The CDR3 loop is CASSSSWAYEQYF. The CDR3 nucleotides read TGTGCCAGCAGCTCCTCTTGGGCCTACGAGCAGTACTTC.

The chain couples TRBV9 to TRBJ2-5; 10 bases line up with TRBD2. Germline CDR1 and CDR2: SGDLS and YYNGEE. The J segment lost 2 bases and the V segment lost 6 bases, leaving 4 bases of the junction unmatched. CDR3 length: 14 amino acids. As DNA, the CDR3 is TGTGCCAGCACAAGGACTAGCGGACAAGAGACCCAGTACTTC. This encodes CASTRTSGQETQYF.

The rearrangement uses TRBV12-3 or TRBV12-4 and TRBJ2-5; tentative D call: TRBD1 (5 bases). The CDR3 has 11 amino acids. Trimming removed 6 bases from V and 11 bases from J, with 13 bases in between. CDR3 amino acids: CASRRQLEQYF. The CDR3 nucleotides read TGTGCCAGCAGGAGACAGCTTGAGCAGTACTTC.

The sample holds a few counts of this clonotype. The chain links TRBV19 to TRBJ2-3; TRBD1 is a possible D gene (6 bases). Germline CDR1 reads LNHDA; CDR2 reads SQIVND (reference sequence). CDR3 size: 16 residues. Trimming cost V 2 bases and J 0 bases, with 12 bases left between them. Here the CDR3 reads CASSIYRVTSTDTQYF. CDR3 nucleotides: TGTGCCAGTAGTATATACAGGGTTACTAGCACAGATACGCAGTATTTT.

This clonotype was picked up a small number of times. The chain recombines TRBV20-1 with TRBJ2-7, with 12 bases fitting TRBD1. This CDR3 is 14 amino acids long. V dropped 5 bases and J dropped 6; count of bases not matched to a gene: 8. Germline CDR1 reads DFQATT; CDR2 reads SNEGSKA (reference sequence). CDR3 loop: CSARRGQGAGEQYF. CDR3 coding DNA: TGCAGTGCTCGCCGGGGACAGGGGGCGGGCGAGCAGTACTTC.

Only a few counts were recorded for this clonotype. This chain uses TRBV29-1 with TRBJ2-1, with D unclear. Deletions cut 2 bases from V and 0 bases from J, with 5 bases between. This CDR3 comprises 13 residues. Per the germline V gene, CDR1 is SQVTM and CDR2 is ANQGSEA. CDR3 bases: TGCAGCGTTGAACTCCTCTCCTACAATGAGCAGTTCTTC. It translates to CSVELLSYNEQFF.

This chain uses TRBV21-1 with TRBJ2-7. TRBV21-1 is tagged as a pseudogene. The CDR3 spans 15 residues. This CDR3 reads CASSKSGQASYEQYF. The CDR3 DNA reads TGTGCCAGCAGCAAATCGGGCCAGGCTTCCTACGAGCAGTACTTC.

The V and J genes are TRBV27 and TRBJ2-1; TRBD2 aligns across 9 bases. Germline values: CDR1 MNHEY, CDR2 SMNVEV (reference sequence). The CDR3 is 18 residues long. The trim removed 4 bases at V and 1 base at J, leaving 11 bases unmatched. The CDR3 sequence: CASSSRLAAGGSYNEQFF. In DNA, the CDR3 is TGTGCCAGCAGTTCAAGACTAGCTGCGGGGGGGTCCTACAATGAGCAGTTCTTC.

This clonotype has at least ten counts. The chain links TRBV7-2 to TRBJ2-3; D may be TRBD2 (6 bases). V was shortened by 2 bases and J by 3 bases, with 12 bases between the two germline ends. Germline assignment: CDR1 SGHTA and CDR2 FQGNSA. The CDR3 runs to 15 residues. In nucleotides, the CDR3 is TGTGCCAGCAGCTTAAGCCTAGCGTTAACAGATACGCAGTATTTT. It yields the protein CASSLSLALTDTQYF.